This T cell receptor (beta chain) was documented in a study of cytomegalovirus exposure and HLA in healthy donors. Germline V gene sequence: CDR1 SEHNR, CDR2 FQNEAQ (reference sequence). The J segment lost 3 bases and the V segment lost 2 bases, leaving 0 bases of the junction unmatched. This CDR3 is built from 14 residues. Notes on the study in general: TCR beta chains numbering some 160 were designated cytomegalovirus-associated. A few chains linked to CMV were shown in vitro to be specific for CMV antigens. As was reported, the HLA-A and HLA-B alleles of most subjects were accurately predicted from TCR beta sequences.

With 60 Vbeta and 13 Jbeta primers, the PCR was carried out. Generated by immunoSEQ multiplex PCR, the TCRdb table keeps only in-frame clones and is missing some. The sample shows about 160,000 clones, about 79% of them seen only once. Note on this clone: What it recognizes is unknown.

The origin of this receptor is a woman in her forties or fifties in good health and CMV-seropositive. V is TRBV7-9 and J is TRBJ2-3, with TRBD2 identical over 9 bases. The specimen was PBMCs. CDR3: CASSLLAGTDTQYF. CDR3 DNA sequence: TGTGCCAGCAGCTTACTAGCGGGGACAGATACGCAGTATTTT. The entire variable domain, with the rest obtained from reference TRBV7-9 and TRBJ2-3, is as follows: DTGVSQNPRHKITKRGQNVTFRCDPISEHNRLYWYRQTLGQGPEFLTYFQNEAQLEKSRLLSDRFSAERPKGSFSTLEIQRTEQGDSAMYLCASSLLAGTDTQYFGPGTRLTVL.